This T cell receptor (beta chain) was obtained from a study of blood T cells in healthy people across ages. The overall study: Per two T cells, template switching captured roughly one barcoded beta molecule. Whole-study findings and limits: Diversity of TCR beta per million T cells declined in a roughly linear way with age. Researchers said unsorted PBMCs prevented a conclusive naive versus antigen-experienced comparison.

There were healthy Caucasian individuals from Russia, aged about 6 to 95, serving as donors. CDR3 length equals 15 residues. Germline V CDR1 and CDR2: SNHLY, FYNNEI. Trimming pared 1 base from V and 7 bases from J, leaving 16 bases between. Points on this clonotype: Its antigen is not known.

A sample-barcoded 5' primer and a J-beta primer mix were used in a second PCR of roughly 6 to 11 cycles. TCRdb itself ran the 5' RACE reads through MiXCR, one entry per CDR3 protein. The sample has 1.8 million or so distinct CDR3 sequences; more than 35% are singletons. Input material: blood. The rearrangement uses TRBV2 and TRBJ1-2; D is unclear. This clonotype was sampled from a human donor in good health. The CDR3 DNA sequence: TGTGCCAGCAGTGAAGAACAAGTTTGGAGTGGTGGCTACACCTTC. The encoded protein is CASSEEQVWSGGYTF. Complete variable domain (other parts from reference TRBV2 and TRBJ1-2): EPEVTQTPSHQVTQMGQEVILRCVPISNHLYFYWYRQILGQKVEFLVSFYNNEISEKSEIFDDQFSVERPDGSNFTLKIRSTKLEDSAMYFCASSEEQVWSGGYTFGSGTRLTVV.